These T cell receptor beta chains were read from a single sample in a study of T cell changes during pregnancy in multiple sclerosis. The assay was immunoSEQ multiplex PCR, and TCRdb's table has in-frame clones only and misses some. This sample carries tens of thousands of clones, about 91% of them seen once, and the ten largest clones take 5.5% to 8%. The sequences come from CD8+ T cells from peripheral blood mononuclear cells, collected in the second trimester of pregnancy. These receptors were taken from a female donor with multiple sclerosis, enrolled in a pregnancy study. Both conserved end residues are part of each CDR3. A D gene is named only where the DNA matches it firmly. Clone size is not always given. Where it is, it says once, few, many or a class for expanded clones.

d_call	v_call	j_call	clone_size	cdr3_aa	cdr3_nt
-	TRBV7-9	TRBJ1-2	-	CASSPPGGINGYTF	TGTGCCAGCAGCCCTCCCGGGGGGATCAATGGCTACACCTTC
-	TRBV7-8	TRBJ2-1	-	CASSLGGGEISYNEQFF	TGTGCCAGCAGCTTAGGGGGCGGGGAGATCTCCTACAATGAGCAGTTCTTC
-	TRBV25-1	TRBJ1-1	-	CASRDMNTEAFF	TGTGCCAGCAGAGACATGAACACTGAAGCTTTCTTT
-	TRBV29-1	TRBJ2-1	-	CSVEDQELYNEQFF	TGCAGCGTTGAAGATCAAGAACTTTACAATGAGCAGTTCTTC
TRBD1	TRBV19	TRBJ2-7	-	CASSTSGTEYEQYF	TGTGCCAGTAGTACGTCCGGGACAGAGTACGAGCAGTACTTC
-	TRBV5-1	TRBJ2-7	-	CASSLDITYEQYF	TGCGCCAGCAGCTTGGACATCACCTACGAGCAGTACTTC
TRBD2	TRBV9	TRBJ2-7	-	CASSPGGGSSYEQYF	TGTGCCAGCAGCCCTGGGGGAGGGAGCTCCTACGAGCAGTACTTC
-	TRBV11-3	TRBJ1-2	-	CASSSSGNYGYTF	TGTGCCAGCAGCTCCTCAGGGAACTATGGCTACACCTTC
TRBD1	TRBV29-1	TRBJ1-2	-	CSVLEGQDVKKANYGYTF	TGCAGCGTTTTAGAGGGACAGGACGTAAAAAAAGCTAACTATGGCTACACCTTC
-	TRBV29-1	TRBJ2-2	-	CSVEIGRNTGELFF	TGCAGCGTTGAAATCGGGAGGAACACCGGGGAGCTGTTTTTT
-	TRBV19	TRBJ2-7	-	CASSIEGISYEQYF	TGTGCCAGTAGTATTGAGGGTATCTCCTACGAGCAGTACTTC
TRBD1	TRBV9	TRBJ2-7	-	CASSPGTGYEQYF	TGTGCCAGCAGCCCCGGGACAGGCTACGAGCAGTACTTC
-	TRBV19	TRBJ2-1	-	CASSPGSYNEQFF	TGTGCCAGTAGCCCAGGATCCTACAATGAGCAGTTCTTC
-	TRBV15	TRBJ2-1	-	CATSRDISGTPGKYEQFF	TGTGCCACCAGCAGAGATATTTCGGGGACACCGGGTAAATATGAGCAGTTCTTC
-	TRBV6-1	TRBJ2-7	-	CASSGQGSYEQYF	TGTGCCAGCAGTGGCCAGGGCTCCTACGAGCAGTACTTC
-	TRBV28	TRBJ2-4	few	CASSSRTVGNIQYF	TGTGCCAGCAGTTCTCGGACAGTTGGGAACATTCAGTACTTC